The present entry profiles one T cell receptor (beta chain) with its context. What it binds is not known. Sequenced by immunoSEQ multiplex PCR; TCRdb stores in-frame clones only, minus some. The sample records over 25,000 clones, approximately 94% being singletons. The data were obtained in a study of PD-1 blockade in classical Hodgkin lymphoma. Whole-study findings and limits: Reports described newly diagnosed patients as having lower baseline TCR diversity than healthy donors.

The CDR3 is 14 residues long. V shed 2 bases and J shed 1 base, with 8 bases lying between them. From germline, CDR1 is MDHEN and CDR2 SYDVKM. Time point here: newly diagnosed, previously untreated cHL patient sample. PBMCs from untreated, newly diagnosed classical Hodgkin lymphoma were comparison samples. This receptor was obtained from a human donor with classical Hodgkin lymphoma. Sequencing was carried out using peripheral blood mononuclear cells (PBMCs). The gene calls are TRBV28 and TRBJ1-1; D is perhaps TRBD1 (6 bases). In DNA, the CDR3 is TGTGCCAGCAGTTTAAGGGGACAGAACACTGAAGCTTTCTTT. Translating gives CASSLRGQNTEAFF.